Below, 3 T cell receptor beta chains from the same sample are listed, as sequenced in a study of response to subunit inactivated influenza vaccine. TCRdb fed the RT-PCR reads into MiXCR, producing one record per CDR3 protein. The sample has 600,000 to 850,000 distinct CDR3 sequences; approximately 15% are singletons. The sequencing used PBMCs from blood, collected less than 15 days before vaccination. The receptors shown here come from a man aged 50 or older who received an inactivated influenza vaccine.

This clonotype was picked up one time. V is TRBV28 and J is TRBJ2-6, with D unresolved. CDR3 length: 15 residues. Trimming left V 5 bases short and J 1 base short, with 9 bases between. CDR1 is MDHEN and CDR2 is SYDVKM in the germline V gene. CDR3 sequence reads: CASSADRSGANVLTF. CDR3 nucleotide sequence: TGTGCCAGCAGTGCCGATAGGTCTGGGGCCAACGTCCTGACTTTC.

This clonotype showed up just a few times. J is TRBJ2-1 and V is TRBV7-3, with D unclear. There are 13 residues in the CDR3. Germline V gene data show CDR1 as SGHTA and CDR2 as FQGTGA. Trimming stripped 5 bases from V and 9 bases from J, with 14 bases between. CDR3 loop: CASSLWSSSEQFF. CDR3 coding DNA: TGTGCCAGCAGCCTATGGTCTAGTAGTGAGCAGTTCTTC.

This clonotype occurred a few times. The CDR3 DNA reads as TGCAGTGCTATGGGTAGTTCTGGGGTAGTTAATGAGCAGTTCTTC. Its protein is CSAMGSSGVVNEQFF. V is TRBV20-1 and J is TRBJ2-1, with unresolved D. The CDR3 is made up of 15 amino acids. Germline V gene sequence: CDR1 DFQATT, CDR2 SNEGSKA (reference sequence). The V and J ends lost 4 bases and 7 bases respectively, with 20 bases between them.